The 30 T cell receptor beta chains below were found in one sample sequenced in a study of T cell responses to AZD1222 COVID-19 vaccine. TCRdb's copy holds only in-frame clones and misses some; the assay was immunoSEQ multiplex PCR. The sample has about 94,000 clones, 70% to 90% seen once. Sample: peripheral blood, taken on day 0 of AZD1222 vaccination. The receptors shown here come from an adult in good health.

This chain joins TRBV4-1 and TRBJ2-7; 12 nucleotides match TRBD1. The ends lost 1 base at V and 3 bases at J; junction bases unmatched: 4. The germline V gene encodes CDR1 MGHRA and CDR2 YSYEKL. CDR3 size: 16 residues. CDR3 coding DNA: TGCGCCAGCAGCCAAGGGGGGACAGGGGGCATCTACGAGCAGTACTTC. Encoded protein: CASSQGGTGGIYEQYF.

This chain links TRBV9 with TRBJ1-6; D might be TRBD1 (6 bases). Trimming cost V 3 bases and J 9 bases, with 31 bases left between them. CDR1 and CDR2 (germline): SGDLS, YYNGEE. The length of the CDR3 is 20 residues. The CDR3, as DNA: TGTGCCAGCAGCGCCGCCTCGTCGCTATCGGGCACAGGACAGCGTTCACCCCTCCACTTT. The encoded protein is CASSAASSLSGTGQRSPLHF. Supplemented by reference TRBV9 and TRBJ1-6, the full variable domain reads DSGVTQTPKHLITATGQRVTLRCSPRSGDLSVYWYQQSLDQGLQFLIQYYNGEERAKGNILERFSAQQFPDLHSELNLSSLELGDSALYFCASSAASSLSGTGQRSPLHFGNGTRLTVT.

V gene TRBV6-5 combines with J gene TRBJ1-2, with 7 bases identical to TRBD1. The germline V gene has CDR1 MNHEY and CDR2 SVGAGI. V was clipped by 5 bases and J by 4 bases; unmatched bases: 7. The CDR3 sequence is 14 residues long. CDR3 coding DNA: TGTGCCAGCAGTCCAGGGGGAGGGGGCTATGGCTACACCTTC. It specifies CASSPGGGGYGYTF.

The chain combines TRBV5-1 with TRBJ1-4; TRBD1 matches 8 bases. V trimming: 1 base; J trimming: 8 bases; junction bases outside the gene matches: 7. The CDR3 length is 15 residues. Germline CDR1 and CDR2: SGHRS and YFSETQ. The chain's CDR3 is CASSLSTGGVEKLFF. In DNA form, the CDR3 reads TGCGCCAGCAGCTTGTCTACAGGGGGTGTGGAAAAACTGTTTTTT.

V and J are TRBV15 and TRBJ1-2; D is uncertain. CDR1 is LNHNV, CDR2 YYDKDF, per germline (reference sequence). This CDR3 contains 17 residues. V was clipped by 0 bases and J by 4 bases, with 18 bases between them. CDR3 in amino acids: CATSRDRADGISYGYTF. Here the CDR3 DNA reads TGTGCCACCAGCAGAGATCGGGCAGACGGAATTTCCTATGGCTACACCTTC.

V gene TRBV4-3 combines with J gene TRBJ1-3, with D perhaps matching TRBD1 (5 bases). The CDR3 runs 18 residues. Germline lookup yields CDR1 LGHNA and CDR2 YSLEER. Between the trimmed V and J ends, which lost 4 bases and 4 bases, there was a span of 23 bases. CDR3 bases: TGCGCCAGCAGCCGCGAAAGCCCCGGGACCTCGGCAGGAAACACCATATATTTT. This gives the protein CASSRESPGTSAGNTIYF.

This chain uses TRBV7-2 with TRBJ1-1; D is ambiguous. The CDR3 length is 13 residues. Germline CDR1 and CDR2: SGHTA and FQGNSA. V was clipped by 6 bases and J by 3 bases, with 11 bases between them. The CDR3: CASSPQVHTEAFF. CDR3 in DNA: TGTGCCAGCAGTCCCCAGGTTCACACTGAAGCTTTCTTT.

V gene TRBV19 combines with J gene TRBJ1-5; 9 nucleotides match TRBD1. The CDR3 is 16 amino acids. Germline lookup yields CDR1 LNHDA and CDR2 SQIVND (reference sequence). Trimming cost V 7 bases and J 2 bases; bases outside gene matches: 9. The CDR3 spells CASTSGTGPRNQPQHF. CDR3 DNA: TGTGCCAGTACCTCCGGGACAGGGCCCCGCAATCAGCCCCAGCATTTT.

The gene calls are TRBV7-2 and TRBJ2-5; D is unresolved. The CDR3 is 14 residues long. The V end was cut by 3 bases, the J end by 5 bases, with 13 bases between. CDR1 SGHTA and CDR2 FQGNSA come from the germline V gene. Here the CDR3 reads CASSFARNRETQYF. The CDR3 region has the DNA TGTGCCAGCAGCTTTGCCAGGAATCGTGAGACCCAGTACTTC. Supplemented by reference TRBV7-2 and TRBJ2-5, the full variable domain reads GAGVSQSPSNKVTEKGKDVELRCDPISGHTALYWYRQSLGQGLEFLIYFQGNSAPDKSGLPSDRFSAERTGGSVSTLTIQRTQQEDSAVYLCASSFARNRETQYFGPGTRLLVL.

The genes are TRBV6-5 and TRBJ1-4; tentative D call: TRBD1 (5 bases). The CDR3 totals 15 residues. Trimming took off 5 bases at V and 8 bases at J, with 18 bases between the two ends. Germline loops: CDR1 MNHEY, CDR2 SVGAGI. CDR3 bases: TGTGCCAGCAGTCCACTTGGGACCAGAAACGAAAAACTGTTTTTT. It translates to CASSPLGTRNEKLFF.

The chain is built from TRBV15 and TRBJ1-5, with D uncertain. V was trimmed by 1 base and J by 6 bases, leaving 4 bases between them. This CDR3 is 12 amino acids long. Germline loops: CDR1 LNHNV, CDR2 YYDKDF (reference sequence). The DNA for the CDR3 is TGTGCCACCAGCAGAGTAGGTCAGCCCCAGCATTTT. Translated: CATSRVGQPQHF. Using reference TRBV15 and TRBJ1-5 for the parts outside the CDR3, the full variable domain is DAMVIQNPRYQVTQFGKPVTLSCSQTLNHNVMYWYQQKSSQAPKLLFHYYDKDFNNEADTPDNFQSRRPNTSFCFLDIRSPGLGDTAMYLCATSRVGQPQHFGDGTRLSIL.

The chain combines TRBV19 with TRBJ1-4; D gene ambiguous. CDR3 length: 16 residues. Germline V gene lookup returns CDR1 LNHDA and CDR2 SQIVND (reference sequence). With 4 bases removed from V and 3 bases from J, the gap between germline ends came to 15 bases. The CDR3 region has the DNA TGTGCCAGTAGTACCTCAAGCCGATTAGCTAATGAAAAACTGTTTTTT. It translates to CASSTSSRLANEKLFF.

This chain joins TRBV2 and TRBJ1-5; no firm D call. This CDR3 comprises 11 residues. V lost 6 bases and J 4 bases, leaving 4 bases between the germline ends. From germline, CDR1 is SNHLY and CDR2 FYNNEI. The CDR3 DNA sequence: TGTGCCAGCAGGGTTAATCAGCCCCAGCATTTT. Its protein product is CASRVNQPQHF.

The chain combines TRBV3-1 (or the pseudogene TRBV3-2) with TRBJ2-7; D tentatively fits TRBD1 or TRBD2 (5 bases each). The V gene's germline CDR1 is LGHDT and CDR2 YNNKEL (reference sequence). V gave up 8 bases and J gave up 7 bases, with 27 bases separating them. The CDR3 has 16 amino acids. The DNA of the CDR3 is TGTGCCAGCCGACCTTTATACGTGTGGGGGTCCCGGGAGCAGTACTTC. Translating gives CASRPLYVWGSREQYF.

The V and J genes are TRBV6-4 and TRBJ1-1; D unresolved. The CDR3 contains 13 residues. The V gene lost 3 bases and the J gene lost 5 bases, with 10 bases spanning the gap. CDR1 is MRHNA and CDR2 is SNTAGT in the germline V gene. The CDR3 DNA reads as TGTGCCAGCAGTGAACAGCCCGGGACTGAAGCTTTCTTT. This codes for CASSEQPGTEAFF.

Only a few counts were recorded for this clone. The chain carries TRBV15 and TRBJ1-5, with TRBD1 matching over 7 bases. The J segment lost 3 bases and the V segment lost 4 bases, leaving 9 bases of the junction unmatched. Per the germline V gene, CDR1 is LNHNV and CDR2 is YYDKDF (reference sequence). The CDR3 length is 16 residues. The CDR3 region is CATSTRQGWNNQPQHF. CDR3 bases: TGTGCCACCAGCACAAGACAGGGATGGAACAATCAGCCCCAGCATTTT.

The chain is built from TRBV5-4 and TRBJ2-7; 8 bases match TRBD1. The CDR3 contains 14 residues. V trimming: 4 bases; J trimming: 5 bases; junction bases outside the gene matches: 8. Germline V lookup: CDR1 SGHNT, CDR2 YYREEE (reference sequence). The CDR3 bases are TGTGCCAGCAGCCCCCGGGACAGGTCCCACGAGCAGTACTTC. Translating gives CASSPRDRSHEQYF.

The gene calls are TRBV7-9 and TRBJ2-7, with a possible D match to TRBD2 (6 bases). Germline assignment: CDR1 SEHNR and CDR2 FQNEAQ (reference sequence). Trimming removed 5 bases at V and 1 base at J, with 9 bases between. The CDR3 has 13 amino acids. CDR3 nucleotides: TGTGCCAGCAGCATTGGGGGGTCCTACGAGCAGTACTTC. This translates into CASSIGGSYEQYF.

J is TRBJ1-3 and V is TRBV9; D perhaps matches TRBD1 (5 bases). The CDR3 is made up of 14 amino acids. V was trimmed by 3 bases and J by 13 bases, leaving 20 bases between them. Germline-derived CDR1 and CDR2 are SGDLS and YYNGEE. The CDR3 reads CASSGTRGGGFIYF. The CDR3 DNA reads TGTGCCAGCAGCGGTACCCGCGGGGGGGGATTTATATATTTT. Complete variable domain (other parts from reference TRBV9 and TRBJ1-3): DSGVTQTPKHLITATGQRVTLRCSPRSGDLSVYWYQQSLDQGLQFLIQYYNGEERAKGNILERFSAQQFPDLHSELNLSSLELGDSALYFCASSGTRGGGFIYFGEGSWLTVV.

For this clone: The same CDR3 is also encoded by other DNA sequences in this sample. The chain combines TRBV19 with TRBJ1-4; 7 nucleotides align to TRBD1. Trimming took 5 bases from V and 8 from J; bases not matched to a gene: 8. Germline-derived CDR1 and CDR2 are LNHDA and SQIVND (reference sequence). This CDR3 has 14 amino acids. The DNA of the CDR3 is TGTGCCAGTAGTGACGACAGGGTGCGAGAAAAACTGTTTTTT. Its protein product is CASSDDRVREKLFF. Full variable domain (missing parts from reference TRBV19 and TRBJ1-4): DGGITQSPKYLFRKEGQNVTLSCEQNLNHDAMYWYRQDPGQGLRLIYYSQIVNDFQKGDIAEGYSVSREKKESFPLTVTSAQKNPTAFYLCASSDDRVREKLFFGSGTQLSVL.

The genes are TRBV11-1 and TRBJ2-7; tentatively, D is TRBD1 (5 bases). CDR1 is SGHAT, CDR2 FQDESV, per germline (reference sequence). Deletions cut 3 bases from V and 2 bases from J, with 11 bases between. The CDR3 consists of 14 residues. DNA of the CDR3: TGTGCCAGCAGCTTTCTAGGGGATCCCTACGAGCAGTACTTC. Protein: CASSFLGDPYEQYF.

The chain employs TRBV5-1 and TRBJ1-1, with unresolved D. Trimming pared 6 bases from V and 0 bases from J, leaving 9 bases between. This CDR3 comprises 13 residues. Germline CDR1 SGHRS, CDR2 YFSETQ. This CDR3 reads CASKQVMNTEAFF. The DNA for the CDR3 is TGCGCCAGCAAACAAGTCATGAACACTGAAGCTTTCTTT.

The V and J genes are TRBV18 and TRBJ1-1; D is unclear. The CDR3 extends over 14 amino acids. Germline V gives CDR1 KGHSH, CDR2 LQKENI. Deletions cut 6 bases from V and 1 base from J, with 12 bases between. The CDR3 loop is CASSIPWGNTEAFF. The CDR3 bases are TGTGCCAGCTCCATCCCGTGGGGGAACACTGAAGCTTTCTTT.

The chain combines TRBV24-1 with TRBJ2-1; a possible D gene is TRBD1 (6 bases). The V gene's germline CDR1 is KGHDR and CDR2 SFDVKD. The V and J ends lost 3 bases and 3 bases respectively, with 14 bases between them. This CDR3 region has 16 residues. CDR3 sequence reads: CATSDQKGDNYNEQFF. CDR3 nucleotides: TGTGCCACCAGTGATCAAAAGGGGGATAACTACAATGAGCAGTTCTTC.

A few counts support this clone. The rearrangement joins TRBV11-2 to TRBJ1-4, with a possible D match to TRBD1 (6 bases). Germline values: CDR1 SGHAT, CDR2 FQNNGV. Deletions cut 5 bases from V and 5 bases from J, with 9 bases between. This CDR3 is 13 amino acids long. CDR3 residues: CASSDRWNEKLFF. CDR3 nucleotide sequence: TGTGCCAGCAGCGACAGGTGGAATGAAAAACTGTTTTTT.

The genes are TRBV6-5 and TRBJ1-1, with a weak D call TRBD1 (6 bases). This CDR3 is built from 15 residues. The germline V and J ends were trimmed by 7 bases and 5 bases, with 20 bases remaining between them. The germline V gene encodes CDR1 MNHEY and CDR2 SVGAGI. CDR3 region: CASTNGGQRRTEAFF. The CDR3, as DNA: TGTGCCAGCACCAACGGGGGGCAGAGGAGGACTGAAGCTTTCTTT.

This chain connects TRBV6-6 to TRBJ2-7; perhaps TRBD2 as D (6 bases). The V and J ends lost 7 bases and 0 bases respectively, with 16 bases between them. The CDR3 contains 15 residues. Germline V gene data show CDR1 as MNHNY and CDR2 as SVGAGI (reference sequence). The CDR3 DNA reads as TGTGCCAGCAACTCGGGGAGGCAACCCTCCTACGAGCAGTACTTC. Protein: CASNSGRQPSYEQYF.

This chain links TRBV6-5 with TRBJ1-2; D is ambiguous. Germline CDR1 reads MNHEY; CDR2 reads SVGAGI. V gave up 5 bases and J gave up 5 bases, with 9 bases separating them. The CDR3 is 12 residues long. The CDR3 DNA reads TGTGCCAGCAGTACCCGTGGGTATGGCTACACCTTC. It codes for CASSTRGYGYTF.

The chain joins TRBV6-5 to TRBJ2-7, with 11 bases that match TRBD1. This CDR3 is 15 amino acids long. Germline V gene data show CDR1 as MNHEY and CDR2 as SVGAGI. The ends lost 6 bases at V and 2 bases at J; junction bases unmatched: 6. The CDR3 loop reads CASRTGTGGPYEQYF. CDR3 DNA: TGTGCCAGCAGGACCGGGACAGGGGGACCCTACGAGCAGTACTTC.

CDR3 DNA: TGTGCCAGCAGCACCTGGCGGGGGGCAGGCGAGCAGTACTTC. Its translation is CASSTWRGAGEQYF. This chain links TRBV7-9 with TRBJ2-7; TRBD2 aligns across 8 bases. Trimming removed 5 bases from V and 6 bases from J; junction bases left unmatched: 9. CDR1 and CDR2 (germline): SEHNR, FQNEAQ (reference sequence). This CDR3 region has 14 residues.